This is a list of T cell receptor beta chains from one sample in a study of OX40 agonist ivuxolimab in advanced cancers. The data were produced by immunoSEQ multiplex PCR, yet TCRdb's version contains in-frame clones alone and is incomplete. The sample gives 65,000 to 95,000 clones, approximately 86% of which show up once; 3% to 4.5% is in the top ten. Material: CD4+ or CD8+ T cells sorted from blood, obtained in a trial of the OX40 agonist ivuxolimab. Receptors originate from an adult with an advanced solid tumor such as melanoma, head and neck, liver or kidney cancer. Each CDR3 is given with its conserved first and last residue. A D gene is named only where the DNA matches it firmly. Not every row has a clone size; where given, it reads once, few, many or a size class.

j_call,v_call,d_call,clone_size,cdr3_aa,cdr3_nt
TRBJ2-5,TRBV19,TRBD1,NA,CASSNPGQGAEEQYF,TGTGCCAGTAGTAACCCGGGACAGGGGGCTGAAGAGCAGTACTTC
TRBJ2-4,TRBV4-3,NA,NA,CASSQDPGGRGKNIQYF,TGCGCCAGCAGCCAAGATCCCGGAGGGCGAGGCAAAAACATTCAGTACTTC
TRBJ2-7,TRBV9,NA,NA,CASGDGAYEQYF,TGTGCCAGCGGGGACGGAGCCTACGAGCAGTACTTC
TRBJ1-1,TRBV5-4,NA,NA,CASSFPPNTEAFF,TGTGCCAGCAGCTTCCCCCCGAACACTGAAGCTTTCTTT
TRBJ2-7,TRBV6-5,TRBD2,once,CASSLAGGPGYEQYF,TGTGCCAGCAGCTTAGCGGGAGGGCCCGGCTACGAGCAGTACTTC
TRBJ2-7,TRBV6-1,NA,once,CASRVLGYEQYF,TGTGCCAGCAGAGTCTTGGGATACGAGCAGTACTTC
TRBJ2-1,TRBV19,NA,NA,CASSRRSNNEQFF,TGTGCCAGTAGCAGGCGATCTAACAATGAGCAGTTCTTC
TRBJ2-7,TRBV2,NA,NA,CASSVAEYRMSF,TGTGCCAGCAGTGTGGCGGAGTACAGGATGAGCTTC
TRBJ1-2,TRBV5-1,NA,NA,CASSLEQGQVYGYTF,TGCGCCAGCAGCTTGGAGCAGGGGCAAGTCTATGGCTACACCTTC
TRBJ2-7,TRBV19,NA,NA,CASSMSRGSGEQYF,TGTGCCAGTAGTATGTCCCGAGGGAGCGGCGAGCAGTACTTC
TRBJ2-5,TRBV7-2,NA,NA,CASSLDLVGAQETQYF,TGTGCCAGCAGCTTAGATCTGGTGGGAGCCCAAGAGACCCAGTACTTC
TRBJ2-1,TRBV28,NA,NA,CASLGIMPMGEQFF,TGTGCCAGTCTAGGGATCATGCCGATGGGTGAGCAGTTCTTC
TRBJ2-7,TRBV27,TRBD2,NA,CASSFLADLSYEQYF,TGTGCCAGCAGCTTTCTAGCGGACCTCTCCTACGAGCAGTACTTC
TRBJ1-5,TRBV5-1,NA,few,CASASGVNQPQHF,TGCGCCAGCGCTTCGGGTGTCAATCAGCCCCAGCATTTT
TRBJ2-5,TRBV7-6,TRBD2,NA,CASSPAGGGGETQYF,TGTGCCAGCAGCCCGGCGGGGGGCGGAGGGGAGACCCAGTACTTC
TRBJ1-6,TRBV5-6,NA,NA,CASSQGPTLYNSPLHF,TGTGCCAGCAGCCAAGGACCCACTCTCTATAATTCACCCCTCCACTTT
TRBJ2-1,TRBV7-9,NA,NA,CASSPPAPSSYNEQFF,TGTGCCAGCAGCCCCCCGGCGCCCAGCTCCTACAATGAGCAGTTCTTC
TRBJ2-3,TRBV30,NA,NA,CAWRTASTDTQYF,TGTGCCTGGAGAACGGCTAGCACAGATACGCAGTATTTT
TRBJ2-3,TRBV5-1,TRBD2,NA,CASSAGTSLTDTQYF,TGCGCCAGCAGCGCCGGGACTAGCCTTACAGATACGCAGTATTTT
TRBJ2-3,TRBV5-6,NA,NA,CASSLVTGTGTDTQYF,TGTGCCAGCAGCTTGGTAACAGGGACGGGCACAGATACGCAGTATTTT
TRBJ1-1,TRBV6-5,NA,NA,CASSYTSYSPAAFF,TGTGCCAGCAGTTACACCTCCTACAGCCCTGCGGCTTTCTTT
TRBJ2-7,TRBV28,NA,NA,CASSFSREQYF,TGTGCCAGCAGTTTTAGTCGGGAGCAGTACTTC
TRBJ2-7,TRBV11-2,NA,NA,CASSLVRDAREQYF,TGTGCCAGCAGCTTAGTCCGCGACGCGAGGGAGCAGTACTTC
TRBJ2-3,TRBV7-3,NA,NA,CASSFGTISSTDTQYF,TGTGCCAGCAGCTTTGGGACCATCTCTAGCACAGATACGCAGTATTTT
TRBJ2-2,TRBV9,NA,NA,CASSVEDGGTGELFF,TGTGCCAGCAGCGTAGAGGACGGGGGCACCGGGGAGCTGTTTTTT
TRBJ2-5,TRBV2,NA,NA,CATLTVSGETQYF,TGTGCCACCCTGACAGTTTCTGGTGAGACCCAGTACTTC
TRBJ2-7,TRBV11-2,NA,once,CASRLLHSYEQYF,TGTGCCAGCAGACTACTACATTCCTACGAGCAGTACTTC
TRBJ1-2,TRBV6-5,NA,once,CASSYSARAYYGYTF,TGTGCCAGCAGTTACTCGGCCCGGGCGTACTATGGCTACACCTTC
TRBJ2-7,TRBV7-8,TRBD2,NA,CASSSRLAGGEEQYF,TGTGCCAGCAGCTCCCGGTTAGCGGGAGGGGAGGAGCAGTACTTC
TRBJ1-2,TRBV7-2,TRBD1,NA,CASSLNRGSDYGYTF,TGTGCCAGCAGCTTAAACAGGGGGTCTGACTATGGCTACACCTTC
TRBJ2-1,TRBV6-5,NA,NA,CASSWGQKGEQFF,TGTGCCAGCAGTTGGGGCCAAAAGGGTGAGCAGTTCTTC
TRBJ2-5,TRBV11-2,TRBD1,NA,CASSSPRRDRGRETQYF,TGTGCCAGCAGCTCTCCCCGCCGGGACAGGGGGCGAGAGACCCAGTACTTC
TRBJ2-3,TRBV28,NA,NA,CASSLGRVTDTQYF,TGTGCCAGCAGTTTGGGCAGGGTCACAGATACGCAGTATTTT
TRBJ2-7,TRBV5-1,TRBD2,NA,CASSQREGREQYF,TGCGCCAGCAGCCAGCGGGAGGGTCGCGAGCAGTACTTC
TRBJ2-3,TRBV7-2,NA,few,CASNRQSGTDTQYF,TGTGCCAGCAATAGGCAATCAGGCACAGATACGCAGTATTTT
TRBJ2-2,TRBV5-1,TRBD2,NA,CASSLTSGSTGELFF,TGCGCCAGCAGCTTGACTAGCGGGAGCACCGGGGAGCTGTTTTTT
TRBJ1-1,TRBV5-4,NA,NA,CASSWGRGLDTEAFF,TGTGCCAGCAGCTGGGGACGTGGTTTGGACACTGAAGCTTTCTTT
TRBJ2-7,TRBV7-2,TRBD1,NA,CASSLRTGPYEQYF,TGTGCCAGCAGCTTGCGGACAGGGCCCTACGAGCAGTACTTC
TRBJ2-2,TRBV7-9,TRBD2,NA,CASSSGSGRASGELFF,TGTGCCAGTTCTTCTGGTAGCGGGAGGGCCTCCGGGGAGCTGTTTTTT
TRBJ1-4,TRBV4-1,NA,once,CASSQTGLGRKLFF,TGCGCCAGCAGCCAAACAGGGCTCGGGAGAAAACTGTTTTTT
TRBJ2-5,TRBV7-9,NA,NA,CASSLSLETQYF,TGTGCCAGCAGCCTATCACTCGAGACCCAGTACTTC
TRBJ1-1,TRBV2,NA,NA,CASSEDLSPNTEAFF,TGTGCCAGCAGTGAGGATCTATCCCCGAACACTGAAGCTTTCTTT
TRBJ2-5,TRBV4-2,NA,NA,CASSSAHGVDETQYF,TGTGCCAGCAGCTCTGCCCACGGGGTTGATGAGACCCAGTACTTC
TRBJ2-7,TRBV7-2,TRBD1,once,CASVYTRGHEQYF,TGTGCCAGCGTTTACACCAGGGGGCACGAGCAGTACTTC
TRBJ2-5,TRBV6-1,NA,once,CASRTTHRVLETQYF,TGTGCCAGCAGAACCACCCACCGGGTGTTAGAGACCCAGTACTTC
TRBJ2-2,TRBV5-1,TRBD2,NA,CASSLGTTREGSGELFF,TGCGCCAGCAGCTTGGGGACCACCCGGGAGGGAAGCGGGGAGCTGTTTTTT
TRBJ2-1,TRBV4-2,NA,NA,CASSQDFIVGYYNEQFF,TGTGCCAGCAGCCAAGATTTTATCGTAGGATACTACAATGAGCAGTTCTTC
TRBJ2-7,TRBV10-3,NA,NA,CATRDLAYEQYF,TGTGCCACCCGGGACCTAGCCTACGAGCAGTACTTC
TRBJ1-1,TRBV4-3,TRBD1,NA,CASSEQGVNTEAFF,TGCGCCAGCAGCGAACAGGGGGTGAACACTGAAGCTTTCTTT
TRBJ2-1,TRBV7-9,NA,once,CASRWHSDEQFF,TGTGCCAGCAGGTGGCACTCCGATGAGCAGTTCTTC
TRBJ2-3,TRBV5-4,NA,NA,CASSPGQSTDTQYF,TGTGCCAGCAGCCCTGGACAGTCCACAGATACGCAGTATTTT
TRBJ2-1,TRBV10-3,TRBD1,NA,CAIRQGQGLRNEQFF,TGTGCCATCAGACAGGGACAGGGACTTCGCAATGAGCAGTTCTTC
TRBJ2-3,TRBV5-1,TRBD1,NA,CASSYYPGTEQGTQYF,TGCGCCAGCAGCTATTATCCGGGGACAGAGCAGGGTACGCAGTATTTT
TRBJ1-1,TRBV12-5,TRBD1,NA,CASGLIPGTGEAFF,TGTGCTAGTGGTTTGATCCCCGGGACAGGGGAAGCTTTCTTT
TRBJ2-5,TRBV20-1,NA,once,CSAYEETQYF,TGCAGTGCCTATGAAGAGACCCAGTACTTC
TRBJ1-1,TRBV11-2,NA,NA,CASSLAISGNTEAFF,TGTGCCAGCAGCCTAGCAATCTCGGGGAACACTGAAGCTTTCTTT
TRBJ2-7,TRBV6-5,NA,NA,CASSYAQEYYEQYF,TGTGCCAGCAGTTACGCCCAGGAGTACTACGAGCAGTACTTC
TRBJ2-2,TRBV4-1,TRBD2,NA,CASSQGLAGRVTGELFF,TGCGCCAGCAGCCAAGGATTAGCGGGTCGTGTGACCGGGGAGCTGTTTTTT
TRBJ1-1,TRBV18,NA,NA,CASSPRPDVTLVGTEAFF,TGTGCCAGCTCACCCCGGCCCGACGTGACCCTTGTCGGCACTGAAGCTTTCTTT
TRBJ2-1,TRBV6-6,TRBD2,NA,CASKRLAEHNEQFF,TGTGCCAGCAAAAGACTAGCGGAGCACAATGAGCAGTTCTTC